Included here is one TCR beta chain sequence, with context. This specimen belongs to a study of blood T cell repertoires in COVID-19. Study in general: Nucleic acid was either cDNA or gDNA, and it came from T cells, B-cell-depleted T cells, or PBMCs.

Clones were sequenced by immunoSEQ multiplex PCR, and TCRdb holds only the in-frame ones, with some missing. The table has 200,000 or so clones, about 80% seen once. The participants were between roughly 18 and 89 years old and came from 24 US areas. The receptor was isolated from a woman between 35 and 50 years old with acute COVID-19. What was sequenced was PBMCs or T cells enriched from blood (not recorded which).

CDR3 nucleotides: TGCGCCAGCAGCTTGGCTGGGGGCCTGACTGAAGCTTTCTTT. It codes for CASSLAGGLTEAFF. The chain has TRBV5-1 and TRBJ1-1; possibly TRBD1 for D (6 bases). This CDR3 has 14 residues. Trimming took 0 bases from V and 5 from J, leaving 11 bases between them. CDR1 and CDR2 from the germline V gene are SGHRS and YFSETQ.